This T cell receptor beta chain was recorded in a study of shared clonotypes between healthy human individuals. V dropped 4 bases and J dropped 1; count of bases not matched to a gene: 4. Germline V lookup: CDR1 MGHRA, CDR2 YSYEKL. The CDR3 has 15 residues. In the original workflow: Junction-only sequences without quality scores came from ImmunoSEQ, so filtering differed. The repertoire was sequenced with immunoSEQ multiplex PCR; TCRdb's copy has only in-frame clones and lacks some. D and trimming were read from the DNA, whereas the V and J calls and clone size are those reported in that table. The data contain around 2.3 million clones, about 94% of them singletons.

The clonotype was recovered from a man aged 18 to 35 in good health. V usage is TRBV4-1 and J usage is TRBJ1-1, with TRBD1 matching 9 bases. The sequenced sample was naive CD4+ T cells sorted from blood. The subset denotes: CD45RA+ positively selected. CDR3 loop: CASSRGTGTNTEAFF. For the CDR3, the DNA is TGCGCCAGCAGCCGGGGGACAGGGACGAACACTGAAGCTTTCTTT.